Shown below are 21 T cell receptor beta chains from a single sample sequenced in a study of regulatory T cells in long-lasting Graves disease. As to time point: persistent/refractory GD, antithyroid drugs over 5 years with positive TRAb. The authors made the TCR library using RNA they extracted from PBMCs. Sequencing libraries for TCR beta were prepared with iRepertoire HTBI primers and Arm-PCR of CDR3 regions. From the multiplex PCR reads, TCRdb called clonotypes with MiXCR, one entry per CDR3 protein. Among under 450,000 distinct CDR3 sequences listed, roughly 20% were seen once. This specimen was peripheral blood mononuclear cells (PBMCs), taken when the disease was refractory, from a patient treated with antithyroid drugs. All receptors come from a woman aged 40 to 50 with Graves disease.

This clonotype was detected many times. This rearrangement joins TRBV28 to TRBJ1-2, with unresolved D. Trimming left V 2 bases short and J 4 bases short, with 5 bases between. The germline gives CDR1 MDHEN, CDR2 SYDVKM. The CDR3 length is 12 residues. The CDR3 is CASSLGSYGYTF. The CDR3 nucleotides are TGTGCCAGCAGTTTAGGCAGCTATGGCTACACCTTC.

This clonotype was detected ten times or more. The V and J genes are TRBV6-1 and TRBJ1-2; D is ambiguous. The ends were cut back, 3 bases at V and 2 bases at J, with 10 bases in the middle. This CDR3 comprises 14 residues. Germline CDR1 reads MNHNS; CDR2 reads SASEGT. The CDR3 DNA is TGTGCCAGCAGTGATTCCGGGGAGAACTATGGCTACACCTTC. It specifies CASSDSGENYGYTF.

This clonotype turned up a few times. The chain employs TRBV9 and TRBJ1-1; tentative D call: TRBD1 (5 bases). Deletions cut 4 bases from V and 0 bases from J, with 25 bases between. This CDR3 region has 19 residues. Germline-derived CDR1 and CDR2 are SGDLS and YYNGEE. Here the CDR3 DNA reads TGTGCCAGCAGCCCCCGCGGGGAGGCAGGGCCCAGCATGAACACTGAAGCTTTCTTT. The encoded protein is CASSPRGEAGPSMNTEAFF.

The chain joins TRBV29-1 to TRBJ2-2; the D call may be TRBD1 or TRBD2 (5 bases each). V was cut by 2 bases and J by 5 bases, with 9 bases left in between. The CDR3 extends over 13 amino acids. Germline CDR1 SQVTM, CDR2 ANQGSEA. The CDR3 sequence: CSVESGATGELFF. For the CDR3, the DNA is TGCAGCGTTGAATCCGGGGCGACCGGGGAGCTGTTTTTT.

This clonotype was counted between two and nine times. The chain uses TRBV11-3 and TRBJ1-1; 9 bases match TRBD1. The CDR3 is 13 residues long. The V segment lost 5 bases and the J segment 6 bases; nucleotides outside the gene matches: 4. Germline V gene sequence: CDR1 SGHNT, CDR2 YENEEA. The CDR3 spells CASSLTGGSEAFF. CDR3 in DNA: TGTGCCAGCAGCCTAACAGGGGGCTCTGAAGCTTTCTTT.

In its sample, this clonotype was seen a few times. The chain recombines TRBV30 with TRBJ1-1; 7 bases map to TRBD1. The germline CDR1 and CDR2 sequences are GTSNPN and SVGIG (reference sequence). This CDR3 has 14 residues. The junction had 6 bases not matched to a gene; V was cut back by 2 bases and J by 3 bases. The CDR3 DNA sequence: TGTGCCTGGAGTAGGGGGCTCTCCCACACTGAAGCTTTCTTT. Translated, it gives CAWSRGLSHTEAFF. Drawing the rest from reference TRBV30 and TRBJ1-1, the complete variable domain is SQTIHQWPATLVQPVGSPLSLECTVEGTSNPNLYWYRQAAGRGLQLLFYSVGIGQISSEVPQNLSASRPQDRQFILSSKKLLLSDSGFYLCAWSRGLSHTEAFFGQGTRLTVV.

This clonotype was detected ten times or more. This chain joins TRBV10-3 and TRBJ1-5; D is uncertain. The CDR3 length is 13 residues. CDR1 is ENHRY, CDR2 SYGVKD, per germline. Trimming shortened V by 2 bases and J by 6 bases, and 8 bases separated the two germline ends. The DNA for the CDR3 is TGTGCCATCAGTGAGGCTCGGACTCAGCCCCAGCATTTT. It specifies CAISEARTQPQHF.

The CDR3 sequence: CASSLFSSHEQFF. For the CDR3, the DNA is TGTGCCAGCAGTTTATTTAGTTCCCATGAGCAGTTCTTC. V gene TRBV12-3 or TRBV12-4 combines with J gene TRBJ2-1; D not resolved. The ends were cut back, 2 bases at V and 8 bases at J, with 10 bases in the middle. The CDR3 is 13 amino acids.

This clonotype was picked up many times. The chain recombines TRBV27 with TRBJ2-7; D not certain. V was shortened by 2 bases and J by 2 bases, with 13 bases between the two germline ends. Germline CDR1 reads MNHEY; CDR2 reads SMNVEV (reference sequence). The CDR3 length is 15 residues. CDR3 DNA: TGTGCCAGCAGTTTAAATGGGGTGGACCCCTACGAGCAGTACTTC. This gives the protein CASSLNGVDPYEQYF.

The V and J genes are TRBV3-2 and TRBJ2-7. TRBV3-2 is a listed pseudogene. The CDR3 loop spans 11 amino acids. This CDR3 reads CASSQAGYLSF. The CDR3 DNA sequence: TGTGCCAGCAGCCAAGCCGGCTATCTCTCCTTC.

This clonotype was detected ten times or more. The CDR3 region is CASSALAGGLYEQYF. In DNA form, the CDR3 reads TGCGCCAGCAGTGCGCTAGCGGGAGGACTCTACGAGCAGTACTTC. The gene calls are TRBV10-2 and TRBJ2-7; 11 bases fit TRBD2. With V trimmed by 4 bases and J by 3 bases, 5 bases remained unmatched. The CDR3 length is 15 residues. CDR1 WSHSY and CDR2 SAAADI come from the germline V gene.

This clonotype was recorded at least ten times. The gene calls are TRBV2 and TRBJ1-1; D is uncertain. Between the trimmed V and J ends, which lost 2 bases and 0 bases, there was a span of 7 bases. This CDR3 is built from 14 residues. The germline V gene encodes CDR1 SNHLY and CDR2 FYNNEI. CDR3 in amino acids: CASSERPMNTEAFF. CDR3 bases: TGTGCCAGCAGTGAAAGGCCCATGAACACTGAAGCTTTCTTT.

This clonotype was observed many times. J is TRBJ2-5 and V is TRBV12-3 or TRBV12-4, with D possibly matching TRBD2 (5 bases). CDR3 length equals 13 residues. V gave up 5 bases and J gave up 5 bases, with 12 bases separating them. This chain's CDR3 is CASSRDLGETQYF. The DNA of the CDR3 is TGTGCCAGCAGTCGGGATCTCGGGGAGACCCAGTACTTC.

The V gene is TRBV19, the J gene TRBJ2-4, with 14 bases fitting TRBD2. Looked up from germline, CDR1 is LNHDA and CDR2 is SQIVND (reference sequence). This CDR3 spans 21 amino acids. V gave up 3 bases and J gave up 1 base; unmatched junction bases: 14. This chain's CDR3 is CASSIRDRLAGGPLAKNIQYF. The DNA of the CDR3 is TGTGCCAGTAGTATCCGGGACCGACTAGCGGGAGGGCCGTTGGCCAAAAACATTCAGTACTTC.

V is TRBV2 and J is TRBJ2-4; 7 nucleotides line up with TRBD2. J lost 4 bases, V lost 9 bases, and 9 bases had no gene match. The germline CDR1 and CDR2 sequences are SNHLY and FYNNEI. The CDR3 runs to 14 residues. This CDR3 reads CASPIGGVKNIQYF. The CDR3 DNA reads as TGTGCCAGTCCTATTGGGGGGGTAAAAAACATTCAGTACTTC.

Comment on this clonotype: It may be a read error: a sequence one base away is much more abundant. The CDR3 does not close with the conserved phenylalanine or tryptophan, likely indicating a read error. V is TRBV7-3 and J is TRBJ1-2, with 9 nucleotides matching TRBD1. The J segment lost 8 bases and the V segment lost 4 bases, leaving 8 bases of the junction unmatched. CDR1 and CDR2 from the germline V gene are SGHTA and FQGTGA. This CDR3 region has 14 residues. The CDR3 DNA is TGTGCCAGCAGCTATACAGGGGGCGAGGCCGGCTACACCTCC. Translation: CASSYTGGEAGYTS.

V and J are TRBV12-3 or TRBV12-4 and TRBJ2-2, with D maybe TRBD2 (6 bases). With 6 bases removed from V and 4 bases from J, the gap between germline ends came to 21 bases. The CDR3 loop spans 17 amino acids. The CDR3 DNA is TGTGCCAGCAGCCCGGGGGTCCGCACATGGGGCACCGGGGAGCTGTTTTTT. It encodes CASSPGVRTWGTGELFF.

This rearrangement joins TRBV11-2 to TRBJ2-1; 7 bases line up with TRBD1. V lost 4 bases, J lost 4 bases, and 13 bases stayed unmatched. From germline, CDR1 is SGHAT and CDR2 FQNNGV. The CDR3 has 17 residues. CDR3 loop: CASSSPRRDSIYNEQFF. CDR3 DNA sequence: TGTGCCAGCAGCTCCCCGCGCCGGGACAGTATTTACAATGAGCAGTTCTTC.

This clonotype appeared many times. The chain has TRBV12-3 or TRBV12-4 and TRBJ1-6; D may be TRBD1 (6 bases). The CDR3 totals 14 residues. Trimming took 3 bases from V and 9 from J, leaving 12 bases between them. The CDR3 nucleotides read TGTGCCAGCAGTTTGGGGGGGGCGAGTTCACCCCTCCACTTT. It encodes CASSLGGASSPLHF.

The rearrangement joins TRBV7-2 to TRBJ2-7, with 9 bases matching TRBD2. This CDR3 has 17 amino acids. After removal of 5 bases from V and 2 bases from J, the junction contained 13 bases not matched to a gene. Germline V gene lookup returns CDR1 SGHTA and CDR2 FQGNSA. CDR3 protein: CASSARSPSGEPYEQYF. CDR3 nucleotides: TGTGCCAGCAGCGCAAGGTCCCCTAGCGGGGAACCCTACGAGCAGTACTTC.

The chain uses TRBV3-1 and TRBJ2-1; D possibly uses TRBD1 or TRBD2 (5 bases each). The germline V and J ends were trimmed by 2 bases and 7 bases, with 9 bases remaining between them. This CDR3 comprises 13 residues. The germline V gene has CDR1 LGHDT and CDR2 YNNKEL (reference sequence). This CDR3 reads CASSQRGKNEQFF. The CDR3 DNA is TGTGCCAGCAGCCAACGGGGCAAGAATGAGCAGTTCTTC.